This TCR beta chain was retrieved from a study of pediatric ulcerative colitis. Study observations and caveats: Total lymphocyte DNA, not sorted subsets, was the template. A couple of patients' blood samples yielded substantially fewer templates.

The V gene's germline CDR1 is MDHEN and CDR2 SYDVKM. The CDR3 spans 13 residues. V lost 7 bases and J 0 bases, leaving 10 bases between the germline ends. No immunosuppressive drugs were given to ulcerative colitis patients before diagnostic colonoscopy. Details on this clone: Its antigen is unidentified.

The assay was immunoSEQ multiplex PCR, and TCRdb's table has in-frame clones only and misses some. The sample lists approximately 9,300 clones, about 87% occurring once. This TCR was sampled from a girl aged 10 to 17 with moderate ulcerative colitis. This chain links TRBV28 with TRBJ2-7; D unresolved. Sequences were obtained from blood. The DNA of the CDR3 is TGTGCCAGCACCATTTCGACCTCCTACGAGCAGTACTTC. Residues: CASTISTSYEQYF. Supplemented by reference TRBV28 and TRBJ2-7, the full variable domain reads DVKVTQSSRYLVKRTGEKVFLECVQDMDHENMFWYRQDPGLGLRLIYFSYDVKMKEKGDIPEGYSVSREKKERFSLILESASTNQTSMYLCASTISTSYEQYFGPGTRLTVT.